One sample yielded the 10 T cell receptor beta chains listed below, sequenced in a study of blood T cell repertoires in COVID-19. Generated by immunoSEQ multiplex PCR, the TCRdb table keeps only in-frame clones and is missing some. The table lists some 160,000 clones, just under 85% of them singletons. Sequencing was performed on peripheral blood. The receptors were sampled from a woman of 80 years or more with COVID-19, enrolled during active disease.

The chain recombines TRBV19 with TRBJ1-2, with 8 bases lining up with TRBD1. The junction had 8 bases not matched to a gene; V was cut back by 6 bases and J by 8 bases. The CDR3 spans 13 residues. Germline V gene lookup returns CDR1 LNHDA and CDR2 SQIVND (reference sequence). CDR3 sequence: CASSTTGEGGYTF. The CDR3 DNA reads as TGTGCCAGTAGCACGACAGGGGAGGGAGGCTACACCTTC.

This clone has just a few counts. Other nucleotide sequences in the sample specify the same CDR3. The chain is built from TRBV5-1 and TRBJ2-3; tentative D call: TRBD2 (5 bases). Germline lookup yields CDR1 SGHRS and CDR2 YFSETQ. Trimming shortened V by 0 bases and J by 5 bases, and 10 bases separated the two germline ends. The CDR3 contains 14 residues. The DNA of the CDR3 is TGCGCCAGCAGCTTGGGAGGGCCGGGAGATACGCAGTATTTT. Its translation is CASSLGGPGDTQYF.

This clone has just one count. The chain carries TRBV7-2 and TRBJ2-1, with TRBD2 matching over 7 bases. Trimming at V came to 5 bases and at J to 7 bases, leaving 11 bases not matched to a gene. The germline V gene encodes CDR1 SGHTA and CDR2 FQGNSA. The CDR3 extends over 15 amino acids. CDR3 in amino acids: CASSPRRGELNEQFF. The CDR3 DNA reads TGTGCCAGCAGCCCCCGCCGGGGGGAATTGAATGAGCAGTTCTTC.

This chain joins TRBV19 and TRBJ2-1; D possibly corresponds to TRBD2 (5 bases). This CDR3 comprises 16 residues. Germline V gene sequence: CDR1 LNHDA, CDR2 SQIVND (reference sequence). V was clipped by 6 bases and J by 2 bases, with 17 bases between them. The CDR3: CASSTSAGVTYNEQFF. The CDR3 nucleotides are TGTGCCAGTAGCACCTCCGCCGGGGTAACCTACAATGAGCAGTTCTTC.

This sequence joins TRBV24-1 and TRBJ2-7; D is uncertain. V was pared by 3 bases and J by 2 bases, with 10 bases between. The germline CDR1 and CDR2 sequences are KGHDR and SFDVKD. The length of the CDR3 is 14 residues. The CDR3 sequence is CATSDPTVAYEQYF. In nucleotides, the CDR3 is TGTGCCACCAGTGATCCCACGGTAGCCTACGAGCAGTACTTC.

This clone was observed a single time. The V and J genes are TRBV7-2 and TRBJ2-5; 8 nucleotides align to TRBD2. There are 13 residues in the CDR3. Germline V lookup: CDR1 SGHTA, CDR2 FQGNSA. Germline trimming cut 6 bases from V and 5 bases from J; bases unmatched to any gene: 5. CDR3 in amino acids: CASRSGGFETQYF. CDR3 DNA sequence: TGTGCCAGCAGGAGCGGGGGCTTTGAGACCCAGTACTTC.

This clone has only a few counts. The chain employs TRBV29-1 and TRBJ2-3; 7 nucleotides align to TRBD2. This CDR3 has 14 amino acids. Germline V gives CDR1 SQVTM, CDR2 ANQGSEA. The V gene end was trimmed by 3 bases and the J gene end by 2 bases; junction bases not matched to a gene: 5. In DNA, the CDR3 is TGCAGCGTTGAGGCGGGAGCGCCCACAGATACGCAGTATTTT. Its protein product is CSVEAGAPTDTQYF.

The chain links TRBV12-3 or TRBV12-4 to TRBJ1-2; TRBD1 might be the D (5 bases). There are 13 residues in the CDR3. Deletions cut 4 bases from V and 4 bases from J, with 10 bases between. The CDR3 loop reads CASSSDTSYGYTF. The CDR3 coding sequence is TGTGCCAGCAGTTCGGACACCAGCTATGGCTACACCTTC.

The chain couples TRBV9 to TRBJ2-2; 13 bases fit TRBD2. V lost 4 bases to trimming and J lost 6 bases; unmatched junction nucleotides: 6. Germline loops: CDR1 SGDLS, CDR2 YYNGEE. The CDR3 has 16 residues. The CDR3 nucleotides are TGTGCCAGCAGCCCAGGACTAGCGGGAGCGTCCGGGGAGCTGTTTTTT. This encodes CASSPGLAGASGELFF.

The V gene is TRBV7-2, the J gene TRBJ2-1, with TRBD2 matching 8 bases. The V and J ends lost 8 bases and 4 bases, in that order; junction bases with no gene match: 7. The germline V gene encodes CDR1 SGHTA and CDR2 FQGNSA. There are 14 residues in the CDR3. The CDR3 reads CASGTSGAYNEQFF. The CDR3 nucleotides read TGTGCCAGCGGAACTAGCGGAGCTTACAATGAGCAGTTCTTC.